The 26 T cell receptor beta chains presented below share a single source sample, sequenced in a study of control samples from healthy donors and cancer patients. Produced via immunoSEQ multiplex PCR; TCRdb's table is partial and in-frame only. This table holds more than 15,000 clones, 88% found once. The specimen sequenced was PBMCs. These receptors came from a woman in her sixties or seventies with head and neck cancer.

In DNA form, the CDR3 reads TGTGCCAGCAGTAGGAGGACAGGGACCTCCGAGCAGTACTTC. Translation: CASSRRTGTSEQYF. This chain uses TRBV25-1 with TRBJ2-7, with TRBD1 matching over 8 bases. V trimming: 5 bases; J trimming: 6 bases; junction bases outside the gene matches: 9. The length of the CDR3 is 14 residues. Germline V CDR1 and CDR2: MGHDK, SYGVNS.

This chain connects TRBV12-3 or TRBV12-4 to TRBJ1-5; a possible D gene is TRBD1 (6 bases). The CDR3 has 12 amino acids. The V and J ends lost 5 bases and 7 bases respectively, with 9 bases between them. The CDR3 region is CASSGQRQPQHF. The CDR3 nucleotides are TGTGCCAGCAGTGGACAGAGGCAGCCCCAGCATTTT.

The rearrangement joins TRBV7-6 to TRBJ1-1, with 8 bases aligning to TRBD1. The CDR3 is 15 amino acids. CDR1 is SGHVS, CDR2 FNYEAQ, per germline. Trimming cost V 2 bases and J 7 bases; bases outside gene matches: 9. The CDR3 sequence: CASSLKQGGYGEAFF. The CDR3 DNA is TGTGCCAGCAGCTTAAAACAGGGGGGGTATGGTGAAGCTTTCTTT. Looking up the rest from reference TRBV7-6 and TRBJ1-1 gives the full variable domain: GAGVSQSPRYKVTKRGQDVALRCDPISGHVSLYWYRQALGQGPEFLTYFNYEAQQDKSGLPNDRFSAERPEGSISTLTIQRTEQRDSAMYRCASSLKQGGYGEAFFGQGTRLTVV.

The chain carries TRBV3-1 (or the pseudogene TRBV3-2) and TRBJ2-7; 8 bases are shared with TRBD2. The germline CDR1 and CDR2 sequences are LGHDT and YNNKEL (reference sequence). CDR3 length: 14 residues. Germline trimming cut 3 bases from V and 7 bases from J; bases unmatched to any gene: 8. CDR3 in DNA: TGTGCCAGCAGCCAGAAGAGCGGGAGTTGGGAGCAGTACTTC. It translates to CASSQKSGSWEQYF.

This clone occurred a few times. This sequence joins TRBV30 and TRBJ2-4; possible D gene TRBD2, 6 bases. This CDR3 is 17 amino acids long. V lost 3 bases, J lost 0 bases, and 18 bases lay in between. Germline-derived CDR1 and CDR2 are GTSNPN and SVGIG (reference sequence). The CDR3 region is CAWSLRTTTRAKNIQYF. In DNA form, the CDR3 reads TGTGCCTGGAGCCTGAGGACTACCACTAGAGCCAAAAACATTCAGTACTTC.

The chain employs TRBV7-9 and TRBJ1-3, with D hard to call. The V end lost 1 base, the J end lost 0 bases, and 7 bases lay between the germline ends. The CDR3 contains 15 residues. Germline V CDR1 and CDR2: SEHNR, FQNEAQ (reference sequence). CDR3 bases: TGTGCCAGCAGCTTAGTTGGAGGCTCTGGAAACACCATATATTTT. This translates into CASSLVGGSGNTIYF.

The CDR3 DNA reads TGTGCCAGCAGTACGCAGTACAATGAGCAGTTCTTC. It specifies CASSTQYNEQFF. The chain joins TRBV6-6 to TRBJ2-1; D ambiguous. The CDR3 sequence is 12 residues long. Germline loops: CDR1 MNHNY, CDR2 SVGAGI (reference sequence). V was shortened by 5 bases and J by 4 bases, with 6 bases between the two germline ends.

The chain uses TRBV12-3 or TRBV12-4 and TRBJ1-4; D remains ambiguous. Between the trimmed V and J ends, which lost 5 bases and 8 bases, there was a span of 9 bases. CDR3 length equals 12 residues. For the CDR3, the DNA is TGTGCCAGCAGTCAGATTCCGGAAAAACTGTTTTTT. Its translation: CASSQIPEKLFF.

J is TRBJ2-1 and V is TRBV10-3; weak D call: TRBD2 (7 bases). Trimming removed 0 bases at V and 2 bases at J, with 8 bases between. The CDR3 consists of 15 residues. Germline CDR1 reads ENHRY; CDR2 reads SYGVKD. Here the CDR3 reads CAISESGGPYNEQFF. Here the CDR3 DNA reads TGTGCCATCAGTGAGTCCGGGGGGCCCTACAATGAGCAGTTCTTC.

V gene TRBV5-1 combines with J gene TRBJ1-4, with D possibly being TRBD1 (5 bases). Germline-derived CDR1 and CDR2 are SGHRS and YFSETQ. V lost 3 bases to trimming and J lost 5 bases, with 14 bases between them. There are 15 residues in the CDR3. CDR3 region: CASSWGRAQNEKLFF. The CDR3 nucleotides are TGCGCCAGCAGCTGGGGACGGGCCCAAAATGAAAAACTGTTTTTT.

The chain couples TRBV6-5 to TRBJ1-5, with D tentatively TRBD1 (6 bases). The V and J ends lost 8 bases and 6 bases respectively, with 14 bases between them. The length of the CDR3 is 13 residues. The germline V gene encodes CDR1 MNHEY and CDR2 SVGAGI. In DNA, the CDR3 is TGTGCCAGCGGGGGGGGCGCCTTTCAGCCCCAGCATTTT. The encoded protein is CASGGGAFQPQHF.

This chain connects TRBV11-2 to TRBJ2-3; TRBD2 agrees at 8 bases. V lost 1 base to trimming and J lost 2 bases; unmatched junction nucleotides: 5. In germline, CDR1 is SGHAT, CDR2 FQNNGV. CDR3 size: 16 residues. DNA of the CDR3: TGTGCCAGCAGCTTAGGAACTAGCGGCGTCACAGATACGCAGTATTTT. Protein: CASSLGTSGVTDTQYF.

This chain uses TRBV10-3 with TRBJ2-7; D gene uncertain. Germline CDR1 reads ENHRY; CDR2 reads SYGVKD. V lost 10 bases, J lost 0 bases, and 10 bases lay in between. This CDR3 region has 12 residues. The CDR3 here is CASLGDSYEQYF. DNA of the CDR3: TGTGCCAGTCTTGGTGACTCCTACGAGCAGTACTTC.

This clone appeared once. This chain connects TRBV7-8 to TRBJ2-7; 9 bases fit TRBD2. Germline V lookup: CDR1 SGHVS, CDR2 FQNEAQ. V lost 0 bases to trimming and J lost 4 bases; unmatched junction nucleotides: 4. This CDR3 region has 15 residues. The CDR3 sequence is CASSLAPGLAYEQYF. Here the CDR3 DNA reads TGTGCCAGCAGCTTAGCGCCTGGACTAGCGTACGAGCAGTACTTC.

This clone was seen only a few times. The genes are TRBV7-9 and TRBJ2-2, with 8 bases fitting TRBD2. The junction had 3 bases not matched to a gene; V was cut back by 5 bases and J by 1 base. Per the germline V gene, CDR1 is SEHNR and CDR2 is FQNEAQ (reference sequence). CDR3 size: 15 residues. This chain's CDR3 is CASSRSGKNTGELFF. CDR3 coding DNA: TGTGCCAGCAGCCGTAGCGGGAAGAACACCGGGGAGCTGTTTTTT.

This sequence joins TRBV6-4 and TRBJ2-1; TRBD2 matches 10 bases. J was trimmed by 6 bases and V by 4 bases; bases with no gene match: 6. Germline V gene data show CDR1 as MRHNA and CDR2 as SNTAGT. The length of the CDR3 is 15 residues. CDR3 loop: CASSVSGRAPNEQFF. The CDR3 DNA reads TGTGCCAGCAGTGTGAGCGGGAGGGCCCCCAATGAGCAGTTCTTC.

This rearrangement joins TRBV11-1 to TRBJ1-6, with D perhaps TRBD1 (5 bases). Germline CDR1 is SGHAT and CDR2 is FQDESV (reference sequence). The CDR3 has 15 amino acids. V lost 5 bases, J lost 7 bases, and 15 bases lay in between. CDR3 in DNA: TGTGCCAGCAGCGCCCGGGACGCCGCAAATTCACCCCTCCACTTT. Protein: CASSARDAANSPLHF.

This clone was counted a few times. This sequence joins TRBV7-6 and TRBJ1-1, with 7 bases matching TRBD1. From germline, CDR1 is SGHVS and CDR2 FNYEAQ. The CDR3 extends over 15 amino acids. The trim removed 0 bases at V and 3 bases at J, leaving 4 bases unmatched. CDR3 in amino acids: CASSLATGPYTEAFF. The CDR3 DNA follows: TGTGCCAGCAGCTTAGCGACAGGGCCCTACACTGAAGCTTTCTTT.

This rearrangement joins TRBV7-9 to TRBJ2-7; 14 bases are a match to TRBD2. Unmatched junction bases numbered 5, after V lost 3 bases and J lost 7 bases. CDR1 SEHNR and CDR2 FQNEAQ come from the germline V gene (reference sequence). This CDR3 spans 15 amino acids. CDR3: CASSLTSGRASEQYF. The CDR3 nucleotides are TGTGCCAGCAGCTTGACTAGCGGGAGGGCCAGTGAGCAGTACTTC.

The V gene is TRBV29-1, the J gene TRBJ2-7; TRBD1 matches 7 bases. This CDR3 is built from 13 residues. Trimming at V came to 8 bases and at J to 0 bases, leaving 7 bases not matched to a gene. Germline loops: CDR1 SQVTM, CDR2 ANQGSEA. CDR3 DNA sequence: TGCAGCACCTGGGACAGCAGCTCCTACGAGCAGTACTTC. Its protein product is CSTWDSSSYEQYF.

The chain links TRBV6-4 to TRBJ1-4, with 7 positions matching TRBD1. Germline loops: CDR1 MRHNA, CDR2 SNTAGT. This CDR3 region has 15 residues. The V gene end was trimmed by 3 bases and the J gene end by 7 bases; junction bases not matched to a gene: 8. This CDR3 is CASSESTGAGEKLFF. In DNA, the CDR3 is TGTGCCAGCAGTGAATCCACAGGGGCAGGTGAAAAACTGTTTTTT.

The chain links TRBV5-1 to TRBJ2-7; D is unresolved. Germline V gene data show CDR1 as SGHRS and CDR2 as YFSETQ. This CDR3 region has 13 residues. The V and J ends lost 6 bases and 1 base respectively, with 11 bases between them. The CDR3 sequence: CASTGGTSYEQYF. The CDR3 nucleotides are TGCGCCAGCACTGGCGGTACTTCCTACGAGCAGTACTTC. The whole variable domain, remainder taken from reference TRBV5-1 and TRBJ2-7, is KAGVTQTPRYLIKTRGQQVTLSCSPISGHRSVSWYQQTPGQGLQFLFEYFSETQRNKGNFPGRFSGRQFSNSRSEMNVSTLELGDSALYLCASTGGTSYEQYFGPGTRLTVT.

The V gene is TRBV6-1, the J gene TRBJ1-3, with 7 bases fitting TRBD1. The ends lost 2 bases at V and 5 bases at J; junction bases unmatched: 9. CDR1 and CDR2 from the germline V gene are MNHNS and SASEGT. This CDR3 has 16 residues. This chain's CDR3 is CASSEQGGQGRNTIYF. CDR3 DNA: TGTGCCAGCAGTGAACAGGGGGGGCAGGGGCGAAACACCATATATTTT.

The V gene is TRBV2, the J gene TRBJ2-5, with 8 bases aligning to TRBD2. Germline V CDR1 and CDR2: SNHLY, FYNNEI. V trimming: 1 base; J trimming: 4 bases; junction bases outside the gene matches: 5. This CDR3 is 15 amino acids long. The CDR3 sequence: CASSEVAGRGETQYF. Written as DNA, the CDR3 is TGTGCCAGCAGTGAAGTAGCGGGGCGGGGAGAGACCCAGTACTTC.

This clone was detected once. V and J are TRBV18 and TRBJ2-6, with no clear D. V gave up 2 bases and J gave up 4 bases, with 3 bases separating them. The CDR3 loop spans 13 amino acids. Germline V gene lookup returns CDR1 KGHSH and CDR2 LQKENI. CDR3 sequence (DNA): TGTGCCAGCTCACCAGTCGGGGCCAACGTCCTGACTTTC. Its protein product is CASSPVGANVLTF.

The chain carries TRBV15 and TRBJ1-1; D not certain. Trimming removed 0 bases at V and 6 bases at J, with 17 bases between. CDR3 size: 16 residues. Per germline, CDR1 LNHNV and CDR2 YYDKDF (reference sequence). DNA for the CDR3: TGTGCCACCAGCAGAGATACCCGCCTGGGTATACCTGAAGCTTTCTTT. As protein: CATSRDTRLGIPEAFF.